These T cell receptor beta chains were read from a single sample in a study of spatial heterogeneity in lung cancer. TCRdb reprocessed the 5' RACE reads via MiXCR and lists one record per CDR3 protein. The table records over 8,500 distinct CDR3 sequences, roughly 5% of them present only once. This sample comprised lung tumor tissue, obtained at surgery. These receptors were taken from a male donor with early-stage non-small cell lung cancer. Both conserved end residues are part of each CDR3. D genes are given only for firm matches. Part of the rows lack a size; the others show once, few, many or a class for expanded clones.

V	D	size	J	CDR3	DNA
TRBV11-2	NA	many	TRBJ2-7	CASSSAFGLAYEQYF	TGTGCCAGCAGCTCCGCCTTCGGCCTAGCCTACGAGCAGTACTTC
TRBV6-2/TRBV6-3	NA	medium-sized	TRBJ1-5	CASSYEGVRNQPQHF	TGTGCCAGCAGTTACGAAGGAGTACGCAATCAGCCCCAGCATTTT
TRBV28	NA	many	TRBJ2-1	CASSSRLVRSYNEQFF	TGTGCCAGCAGTTCCAGACTCGTTCGCTCCTACAATGAGCAGTTCTTC
TRBV7-9	TRBD1	NA	TRBJ1-1	CASSWDRDRTEAFF	TGTGCCAGCAGCTGGGACAGGGATCGGACTGAAGCTTTCTTT
TRBV28	NA	many	TRBJ2-7	CASSVRVFYEQYF	TGTGCCAGCAGTGTCAGGGTTTTCTACGAGCAGTACTTC
TRBV7-9	NA	few	TRBJ1-1	CASSLVRVGNTEAFF	TGTGCCAGCAGCTTAGTAAGGGTGGGGAACACTGAAGCTTTCTTT
TRBV3-1	TRBD1	many	TRBJ1-4	CASSQGRRQGVGKLFF	TGTGCCAGCAGCCAAGGACGTCGACAGGGGGTCGGAAAACTGTTTTTT
TRBV6-2/TRBV6-3	TRBD2	many	TRBJ2-3	CASSYSTSGGARSTDTQYF	TGTGCCAGCAGTTACTCGACTAGCGGGGGGGCCAGAAGCACAGATACGCAGTATTTT
TRBV10-3	TRBD2	many	TRBJ2-1	CATSRLAGGSFDNEQFF	TGTGCCACCTCTCGACTAGCGGGGGGAAGCTTTGACAATGAGCAGTTCTTC
TRBV18	NA	medium-sized	TRBJ2-4	CASSPRTRGINIQYF	TGTGCCAGCTCACCACGGACGAGAGGGATAAACATTCAGTACTTC
TRBV10-3	TRBD2	many	TRBJ2-1	CATRTSGPYNEQFF	TGTGCCACAAGGACTAGCGGGCCTTACAATGAGCAGTTCTTC